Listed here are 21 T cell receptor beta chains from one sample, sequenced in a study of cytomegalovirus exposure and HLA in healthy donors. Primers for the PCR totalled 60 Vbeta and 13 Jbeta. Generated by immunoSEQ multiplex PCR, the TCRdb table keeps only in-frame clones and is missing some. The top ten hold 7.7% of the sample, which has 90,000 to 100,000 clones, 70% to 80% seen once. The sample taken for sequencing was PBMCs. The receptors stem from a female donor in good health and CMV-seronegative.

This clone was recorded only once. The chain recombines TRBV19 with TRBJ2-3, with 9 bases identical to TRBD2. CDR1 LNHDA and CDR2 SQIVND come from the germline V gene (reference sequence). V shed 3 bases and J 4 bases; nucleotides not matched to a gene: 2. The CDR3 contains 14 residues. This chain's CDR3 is CASSIGTSSDTQYF. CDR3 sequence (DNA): TGTGCCAGTAGTATCGGGACTAGCTCAGATACGCAGTATTTT.

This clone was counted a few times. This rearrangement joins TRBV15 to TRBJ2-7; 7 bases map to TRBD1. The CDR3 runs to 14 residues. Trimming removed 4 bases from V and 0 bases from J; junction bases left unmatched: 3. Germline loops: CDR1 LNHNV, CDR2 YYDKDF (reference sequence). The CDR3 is CATSTDRYSYEQYF. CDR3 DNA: TGTGCCACCAGCACGGACAGGTACTCCTACGAGCAGTACTTC.

CDR3 protein: CASSHGTGRFHYEQYF. CDR3 bases: TGTGCCAGCAGCCACGGGACAGGACGATTCCACTACGAGCAGTACTTC. The chain recombines TRBV7-6 with TRBJ2-7; 8 bases are shared with TRBD1. Trimming at V came to 5 bases and at J to 3 bases, leaving 12 bases not matched to a gene. Germline V gene lookup returns CDR1 SGHVS and CDR2 FNYEAQ. The CDR3 is 16 amino acids. Full variable domain (outside the CDR3, taken from reference TRBV7-6 and TRBJ2-7): GAGVSQSPRYKVTKRGQDVALRCDPISGHVSLYWYRQALGQGPEFLTYFNYEAQQDKSGLPNDRFSAERPEGSISTLTIQRTEQRDSAMYRCASSHGTGRFHYEQYFGPGTRLTVT.

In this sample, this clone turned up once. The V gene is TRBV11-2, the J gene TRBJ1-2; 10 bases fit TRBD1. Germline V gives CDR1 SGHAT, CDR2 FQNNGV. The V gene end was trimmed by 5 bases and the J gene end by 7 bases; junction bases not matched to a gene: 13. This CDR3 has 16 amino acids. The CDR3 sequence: CASSTGRGQGDRGYTF. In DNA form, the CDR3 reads TGTGCCAGCAGCACAGGGCGCGGACAGGGGGATCGTGGCTACACCTTC. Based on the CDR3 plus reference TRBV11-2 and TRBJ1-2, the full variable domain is EAGVAQSPRYKIIEKRQSVAFWCNPISGHATLYWYQQILGQGPKLLIQFQNNGVVDDSQLPKDRFSAERLKGVDSTLKIQPAKLEDSAVYLCASSTGRGQGDRGYTFGSGTRLTVV.

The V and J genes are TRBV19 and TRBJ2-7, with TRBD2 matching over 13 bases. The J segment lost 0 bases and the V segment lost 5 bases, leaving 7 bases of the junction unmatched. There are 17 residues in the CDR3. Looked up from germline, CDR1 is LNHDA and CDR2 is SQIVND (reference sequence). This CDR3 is CASSLRTSGGLSYEQYF. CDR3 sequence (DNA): TGTGCCAGTAGTCTACGGACTAGCGGGGGCCTCTCCTACGAGCAGTACTTC.

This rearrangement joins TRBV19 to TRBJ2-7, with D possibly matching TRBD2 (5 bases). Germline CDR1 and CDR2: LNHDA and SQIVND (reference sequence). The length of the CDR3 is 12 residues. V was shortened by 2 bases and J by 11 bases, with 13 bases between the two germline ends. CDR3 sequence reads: CASSIQEGRKYF. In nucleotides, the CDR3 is TGTGCCAGTAGTATACAAGAGGGTAGGAAGTACTTC.

CDR3 residues: CASSPPGTDTQYF. CDR3 bases: TGTGCCAGCTCACCCCCCGGCACAGATACGCAGTATTTT. V gene TRBV18 combines with J gene TRBJ2-3; D is unclear. Germline CDR1 is KGHSH and CDR2 is LQKENI. The CDR3 contains 13 residues. V lost 3 bases and J lost 1, with 5 bases in between. The full variable domain, its missing parts supplied by reference TRBV18 and TRBJ2-3, is NAGVMQNPRHLVRRRGQEARLRCSPMKGHSHVYWYRQLPEEGLKFMVYLQKENIIDESGMPKERFSAEFPKEGPSILRIQQVVRGDSAAYFCASSPPGTDTQYFGPGTRLTVL.

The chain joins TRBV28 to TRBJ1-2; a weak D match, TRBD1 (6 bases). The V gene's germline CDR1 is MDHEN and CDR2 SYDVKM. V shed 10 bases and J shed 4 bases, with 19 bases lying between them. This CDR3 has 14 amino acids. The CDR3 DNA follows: TGTGCCACCCTACCCAGGGGAAGGGCCTATGGCTACACCTTC. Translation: CATLPRGRAYGYTF.

The CDR3 DNA is TGTGCCAGCAGTTTACCCGGACAGTCAACTAATGAAAAACTGTTTTTT. It specifies CASSLPGQSTNEKLFF. The rearrangement joins TRBV28 to TRBJ1-4; a weak D match, TRBD1 (6 bases). V lost 2 bases to trimming and J lost 0 bases, with 10 bases between them. Germline CDR1 MDHEN, CDR2 SYDVKM. There are 16 residues in the CDR3.

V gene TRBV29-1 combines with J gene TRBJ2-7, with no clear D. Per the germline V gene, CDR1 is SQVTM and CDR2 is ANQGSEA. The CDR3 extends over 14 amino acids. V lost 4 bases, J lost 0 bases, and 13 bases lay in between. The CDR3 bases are TGCAGCGTTGTTGGTCAGGCGACCTCCTACGAGCAGTACTTC. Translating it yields CSVVGQATSYEQYF.

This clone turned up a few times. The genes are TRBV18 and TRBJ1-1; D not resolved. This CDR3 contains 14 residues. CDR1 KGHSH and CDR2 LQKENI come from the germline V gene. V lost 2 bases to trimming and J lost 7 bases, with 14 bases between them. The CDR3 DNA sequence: TGTGCCAGCTCACCAAACGGGGAGTGGGGTGAAGCTTTCTTT. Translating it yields CASSPNGEWGEAFF.

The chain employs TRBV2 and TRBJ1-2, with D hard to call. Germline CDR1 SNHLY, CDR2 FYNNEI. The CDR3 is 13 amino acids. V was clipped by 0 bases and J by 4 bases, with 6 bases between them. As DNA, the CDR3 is TGTGCCAGCAGTGAAGCGACACTCTATGGCTACACCTTC. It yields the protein CASSEATLYGYTF.

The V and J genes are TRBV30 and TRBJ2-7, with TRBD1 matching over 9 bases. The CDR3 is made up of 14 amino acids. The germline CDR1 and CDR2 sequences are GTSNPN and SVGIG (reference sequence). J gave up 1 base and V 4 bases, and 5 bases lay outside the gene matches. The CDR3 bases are TGTGCCTGGAATCGGGGACAGGGTTCCTACGAGCAGTACTTC. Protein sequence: CAWNRGQGSYEQYF.

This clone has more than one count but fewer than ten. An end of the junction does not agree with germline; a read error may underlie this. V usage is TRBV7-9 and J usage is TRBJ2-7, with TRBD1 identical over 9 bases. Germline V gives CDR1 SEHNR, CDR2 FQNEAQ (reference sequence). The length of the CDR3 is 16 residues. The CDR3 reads CSSSPPGQGPLYEQYF. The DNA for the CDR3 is TGTTCCAGCAGCCCACCGGGACAGGGACCACTCTACGAGCAGTACTTC.

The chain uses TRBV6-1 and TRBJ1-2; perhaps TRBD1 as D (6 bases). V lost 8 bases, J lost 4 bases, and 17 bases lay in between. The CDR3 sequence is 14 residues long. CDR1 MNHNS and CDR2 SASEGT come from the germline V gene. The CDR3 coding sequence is TGTGCCAGCGCTTCCATCACAGGGAGCTATGGCTACACCTTC. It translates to CASASITGSYGYTF.

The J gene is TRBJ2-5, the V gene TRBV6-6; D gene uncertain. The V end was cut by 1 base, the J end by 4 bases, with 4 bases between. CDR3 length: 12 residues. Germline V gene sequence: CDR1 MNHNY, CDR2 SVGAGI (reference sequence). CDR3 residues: CASSYYRETQYF. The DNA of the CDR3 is TGTGCCAGCAGTTACTATCGAGAGACCCAGTACTTC.

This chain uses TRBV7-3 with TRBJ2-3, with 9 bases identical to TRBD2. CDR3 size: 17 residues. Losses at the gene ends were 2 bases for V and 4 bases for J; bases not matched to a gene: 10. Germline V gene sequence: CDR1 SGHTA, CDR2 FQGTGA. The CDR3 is CASSLDGTSSPSDTQYF. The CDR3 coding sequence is TGTGCCAGCAGCTTAGACGGGACTAGCAGTCCCTCAGATACGCAGTATTTT.

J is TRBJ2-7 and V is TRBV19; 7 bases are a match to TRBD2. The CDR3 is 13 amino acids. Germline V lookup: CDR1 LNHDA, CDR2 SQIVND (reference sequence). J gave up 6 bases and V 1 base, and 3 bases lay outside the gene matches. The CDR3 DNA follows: TGTGCCAGTAGTATAGGATCGGGGGGCGAGCAGTACTTC. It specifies CASSIGSGGEQYF.

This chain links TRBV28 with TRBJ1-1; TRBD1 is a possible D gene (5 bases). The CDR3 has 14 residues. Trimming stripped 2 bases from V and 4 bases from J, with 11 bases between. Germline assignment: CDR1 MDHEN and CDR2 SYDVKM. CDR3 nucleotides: TGTGCCAGCAGTTTAGACTTCGGGGGCACTGAAGCTTTCTTT. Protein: CASSLDFGGTEAFF.

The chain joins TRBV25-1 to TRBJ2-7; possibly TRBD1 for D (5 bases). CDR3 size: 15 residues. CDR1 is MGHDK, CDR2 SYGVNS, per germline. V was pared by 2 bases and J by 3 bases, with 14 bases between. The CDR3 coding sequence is TGTGCCAGCAGTGAAGTCGGTCAGGGTGTCTACGAGCAGTACTTC. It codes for CASSEVGQGVYEQYF.

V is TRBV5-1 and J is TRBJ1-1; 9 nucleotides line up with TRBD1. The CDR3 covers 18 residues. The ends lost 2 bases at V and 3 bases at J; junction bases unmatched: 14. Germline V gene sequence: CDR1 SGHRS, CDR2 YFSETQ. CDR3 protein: CASSLQIQGASRYTEAFF. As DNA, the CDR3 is TGCGCCAGCAGCTTACAAATACAGGGGGCTAGTAGGTACACTGAAGCTTTCTTT.